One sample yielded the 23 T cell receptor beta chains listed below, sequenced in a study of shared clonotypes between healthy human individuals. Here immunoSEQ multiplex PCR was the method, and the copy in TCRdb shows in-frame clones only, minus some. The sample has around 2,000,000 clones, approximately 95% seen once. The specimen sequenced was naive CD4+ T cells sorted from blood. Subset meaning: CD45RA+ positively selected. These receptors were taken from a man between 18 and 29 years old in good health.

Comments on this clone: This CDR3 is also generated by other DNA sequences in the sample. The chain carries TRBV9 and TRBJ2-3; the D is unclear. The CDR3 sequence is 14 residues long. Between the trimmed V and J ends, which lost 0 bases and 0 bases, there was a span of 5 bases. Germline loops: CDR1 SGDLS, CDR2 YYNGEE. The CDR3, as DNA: TGTGCCAGCAGCGTAGGCCCGAGCACAGATACGCAGTATTTT. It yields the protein CASSVGPSTDTQYF.

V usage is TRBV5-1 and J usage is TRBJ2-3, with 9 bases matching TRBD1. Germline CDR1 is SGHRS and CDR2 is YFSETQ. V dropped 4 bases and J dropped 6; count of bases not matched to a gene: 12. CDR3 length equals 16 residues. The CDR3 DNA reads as TGCGCCAGCAGCGAACTGACAGGGGGTGGTGGGGATACGCAGTATTTT. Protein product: CASSELTGGGGDTQYF.

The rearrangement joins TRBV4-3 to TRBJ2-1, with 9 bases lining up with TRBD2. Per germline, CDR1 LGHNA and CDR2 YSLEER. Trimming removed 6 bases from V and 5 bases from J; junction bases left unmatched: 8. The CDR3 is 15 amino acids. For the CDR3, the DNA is TGCGCCAGCAGACGGGTAGCGGGGGAAAACAATGAGCAGTTCTTC. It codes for CASRRVAGENNEQFF.

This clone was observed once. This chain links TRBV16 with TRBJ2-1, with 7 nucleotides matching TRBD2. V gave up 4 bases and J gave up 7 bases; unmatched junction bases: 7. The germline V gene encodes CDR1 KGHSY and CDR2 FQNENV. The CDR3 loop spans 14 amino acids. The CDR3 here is CASSRLLANNEQFF. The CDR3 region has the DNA TGTGCCAGCAGCCGGCTACTAGCGAATAATGAGCAGTTCTTC.

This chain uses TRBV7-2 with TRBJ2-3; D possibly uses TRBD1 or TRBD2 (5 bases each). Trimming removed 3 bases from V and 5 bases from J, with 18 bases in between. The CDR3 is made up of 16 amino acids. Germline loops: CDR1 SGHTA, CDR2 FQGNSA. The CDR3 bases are TGTGCCAGCAGCTTCGTTGGGGGAATAAACATAGATACGCAGTATTTT. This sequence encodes CASSFVGGINIDTQYF.

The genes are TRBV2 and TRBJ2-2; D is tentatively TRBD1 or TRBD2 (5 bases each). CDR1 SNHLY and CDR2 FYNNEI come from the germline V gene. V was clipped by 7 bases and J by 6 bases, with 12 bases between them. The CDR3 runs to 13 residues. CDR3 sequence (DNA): TGTGCCAGCATTAGAGGGGTGGCCGGGGAGCTGTTTTTT. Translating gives CASIRGVAGELFF.

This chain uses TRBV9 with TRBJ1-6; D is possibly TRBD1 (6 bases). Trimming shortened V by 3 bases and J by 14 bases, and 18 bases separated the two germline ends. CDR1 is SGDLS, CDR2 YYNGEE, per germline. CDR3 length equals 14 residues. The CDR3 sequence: CASSGLNRVPTLHF. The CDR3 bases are TGTGCCAGCAGCGGCCTTAACAGGGTCCCCACCCTCCACTTT. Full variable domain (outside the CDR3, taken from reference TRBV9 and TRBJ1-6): DSGVTQTPKHLITATGQRVTLRCSPRSGDLSVYWYQQSLDQGLQFLIQYYNGEERAKGNILERFSAQQFPDLHSELNLSSLELGDSALYFCASSGLNRVPTLHFGNGTRLTVT.

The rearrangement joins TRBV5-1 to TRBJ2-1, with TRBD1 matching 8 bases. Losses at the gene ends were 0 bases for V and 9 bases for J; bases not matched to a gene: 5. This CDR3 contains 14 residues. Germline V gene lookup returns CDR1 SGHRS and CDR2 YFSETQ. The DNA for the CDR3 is TGCGCCAGCAGCTTGGACACACAGGGGGGTGAGCAGTTCTTC. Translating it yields CASSLDTQGGEQFF.

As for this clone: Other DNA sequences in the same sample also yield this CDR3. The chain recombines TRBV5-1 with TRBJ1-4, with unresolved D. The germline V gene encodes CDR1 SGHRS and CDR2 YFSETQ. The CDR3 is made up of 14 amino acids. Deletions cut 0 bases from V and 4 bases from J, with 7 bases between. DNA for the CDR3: TGCGCCAGCAGCTTGGACAGTCTTAATGAAAAACTGTTTTTT. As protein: CASSLDSLNEKLFF.

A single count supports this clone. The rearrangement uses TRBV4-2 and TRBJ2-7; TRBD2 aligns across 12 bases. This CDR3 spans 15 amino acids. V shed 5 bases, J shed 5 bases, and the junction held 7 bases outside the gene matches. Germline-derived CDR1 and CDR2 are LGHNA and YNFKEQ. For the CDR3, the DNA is TGTGCCAGCAGCTCCCGACTAGCGGGAGTCCACGAGCAGTACTTC. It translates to CASSSRLAGVHEQYF.

The chain's CDR3 is CSARALAEQYF. The CDR3 nucleotides are TGCAGTGCTAGAGCCCTCGCGGAGCAGTACTTC. V usage is TRBV20-1 and J usage is TRBJ2-7, with D uncertain. V lost 1 base and J 7 bases, leaving 8 bases between the germline ends. The germline CDR1 and CDR2 sequences are DFQATT and SNEGSKA (reference sequence). The CDR3 has 11 amino acids.

The CDR3 nucleotides are TGTGCCAGCAGACTAGCGGGACTAAGGTACGAGCAGTACTTC. It is translated as CASRLAGLRYEQYF. This chain links TRBV11-2 with TRBJ2-7; 10 bases match TRBD2. The germline V gene has CDR1 SGHAT and CDR2 FQNNGV. The CDR3 runs 14 residues. Trimming took 6 bases from V and 4 from J; bases not matched to a gene: 6.

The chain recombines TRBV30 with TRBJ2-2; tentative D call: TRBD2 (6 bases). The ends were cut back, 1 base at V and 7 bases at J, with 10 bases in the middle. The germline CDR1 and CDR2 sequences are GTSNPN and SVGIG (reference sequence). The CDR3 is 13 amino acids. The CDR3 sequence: CAWSGDLNGELFF. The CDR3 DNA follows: TGTGCCTGGAGTGGGGACTTGAACGGGGAGCTGTTTTTT.

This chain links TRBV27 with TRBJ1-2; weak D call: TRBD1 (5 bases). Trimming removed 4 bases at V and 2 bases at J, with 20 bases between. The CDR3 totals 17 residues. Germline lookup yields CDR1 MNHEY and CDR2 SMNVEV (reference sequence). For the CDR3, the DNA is TGTGCCAGCAGTTCGGGGACGGCTCCCTCGGTAAACTATGGCTACACCTTC. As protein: CASSSGTAPSVNYGYTF.

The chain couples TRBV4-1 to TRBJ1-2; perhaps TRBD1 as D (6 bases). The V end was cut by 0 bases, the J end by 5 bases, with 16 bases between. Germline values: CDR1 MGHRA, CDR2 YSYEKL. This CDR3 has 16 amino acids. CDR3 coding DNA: TGCGCCAGCAGCCAAGATCCCGGGCAGGGGATATATGGCTACACCTTC. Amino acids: CASSQDPGQGIYGYTF.

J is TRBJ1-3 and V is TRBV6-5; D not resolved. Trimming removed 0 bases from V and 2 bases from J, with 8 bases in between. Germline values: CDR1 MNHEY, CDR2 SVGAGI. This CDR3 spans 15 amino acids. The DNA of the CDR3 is TGTGCCAGCAGTTACTCGATTGGGACTGGAAACACCATATATTTT. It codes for CASSYSIGTGNTIYF.

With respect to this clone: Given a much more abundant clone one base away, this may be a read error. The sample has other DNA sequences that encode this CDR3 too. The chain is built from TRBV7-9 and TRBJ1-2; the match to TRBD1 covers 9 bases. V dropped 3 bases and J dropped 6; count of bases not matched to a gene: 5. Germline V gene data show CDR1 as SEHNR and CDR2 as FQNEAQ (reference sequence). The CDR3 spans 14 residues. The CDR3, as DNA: TGTGCCAGCAGCTTGGCACAGGGGGCAGATGGCTACACCTTC. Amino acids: CASSLAQGADGYTF.

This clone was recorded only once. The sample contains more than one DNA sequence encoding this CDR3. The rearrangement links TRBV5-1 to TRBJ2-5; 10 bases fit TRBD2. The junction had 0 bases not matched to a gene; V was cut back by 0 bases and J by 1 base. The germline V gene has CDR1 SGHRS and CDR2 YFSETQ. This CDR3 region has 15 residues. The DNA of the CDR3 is TGCGCCAGCAGCTTGGGACTAGCGGGCCAAGAGACCCAGTACTTC. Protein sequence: CASSLGLAGQETQYF.

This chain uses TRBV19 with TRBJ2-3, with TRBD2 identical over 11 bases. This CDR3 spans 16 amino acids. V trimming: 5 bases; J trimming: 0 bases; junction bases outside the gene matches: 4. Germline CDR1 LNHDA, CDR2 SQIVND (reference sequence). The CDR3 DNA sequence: TGTGCCAGTAGTCCGACTAGCGGGACTAGCACAGATACGCAGTATTTT. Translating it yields CASSPTSGTSTDTQYF. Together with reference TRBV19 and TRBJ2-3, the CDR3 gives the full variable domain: DGGITQSPKYLFRKEGQNVTLSCEQNLNHDAMYWYRQDPGQGLRLIYYSQIVNDFQKGDIAEGYSVSREKKESFPLTVTSAQKNPTAFYLCASSPTSGTSTDTQYFGPGTRLTVL.

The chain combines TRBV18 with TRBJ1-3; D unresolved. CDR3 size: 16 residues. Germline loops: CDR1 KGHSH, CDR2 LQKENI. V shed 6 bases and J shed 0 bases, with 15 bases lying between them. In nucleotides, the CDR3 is TGTGCCAGCTCGGTTGGCACGCTCAACTCTGGAAACACCATATATTTT. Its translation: CASSVGTLNSGNTIYF.

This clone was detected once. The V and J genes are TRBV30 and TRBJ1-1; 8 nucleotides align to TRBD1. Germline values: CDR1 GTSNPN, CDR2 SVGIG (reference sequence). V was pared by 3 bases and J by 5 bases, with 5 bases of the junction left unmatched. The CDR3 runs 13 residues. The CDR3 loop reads CAWRNRGGTEAFF. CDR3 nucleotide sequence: TGTGCCTGGAGGAACAGGGGGGGGACTGAAGCTTTCTTT.

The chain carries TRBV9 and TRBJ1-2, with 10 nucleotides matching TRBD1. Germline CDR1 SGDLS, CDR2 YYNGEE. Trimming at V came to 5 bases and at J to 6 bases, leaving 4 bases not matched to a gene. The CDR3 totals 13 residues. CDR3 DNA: TGTGCCAGCAGTTCGACAGGGGGCAATGGCTACACCTTC. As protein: CASSSTGGNGYTF.

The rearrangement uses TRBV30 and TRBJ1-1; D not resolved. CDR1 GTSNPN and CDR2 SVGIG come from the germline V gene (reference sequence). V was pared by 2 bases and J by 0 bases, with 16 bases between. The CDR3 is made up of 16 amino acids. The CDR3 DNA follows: TGTGCCTGGAGTCGCGGGAAGATGGTAATGAACACTGAAGCTTTCTTT. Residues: CAWSRGKMVMNTEAFF.